The rows below give T cell receptor beta chains drawn from one sample of a study of cytomegalovirus exposure and HLA in healthy donors. Some clones are missing from TCRdb's copy, which holds only in-frame ones; the method was immunoSEQ multiplex PCR. The sample gives 90,000 to 120,000 clones, roughly 88% of which show up once; more than 2.5% is in the top ten. The sample was PBMCs. The receptors stem from a woman aged 18-29 years in good health and CMV-seronegative. CDR3s include the opening cysteine and the closing phenylalanine or tryptophan. Fields, in order: D gene, clone size, V gene, J gene, CDR3 protein. D genes are given only for firm matches. Size is omitted from some rows. Given values are once, few, many or a class for expanded clones.

d_call: -; clone_size: -; v_call: TRBV14; j_call: TRBJ1-6; cdr3_aa: CASSQGRGGYNSPLHF
d_call: -; clone_size: once; v_call: TRBV30; j_call: TRBJ2-5; cdr3_aa: CAWKGGVWETQYF
d_call: TRBD1; clone_size: -; v_call: TRBV7-8; j_call: TRBJ1-2; cdr3_aa: CASSLDGTGYGYTF
d_call: -; clone_size: -; v_call: TRBV25-1; j_call: TRBJ2-3; cdr3_aa: CASTGTPGSDTQYF
d_call: -; clone_size: -; v_call: TRBV30; j_call: TRBJ2-7; cdr3_aa: CAWSLLRDTQYF
d_call: TRBD1; clone_size: -; v_call: TRBV6-6; j_call: TRBJ1-4; cdr3_aa: CASSSWTGPTNEKLFF
d_call: -; clone_size: once; v_call: TRBV10-3; j_call: TRBJ2-1; cdr3_aa: CAIGEGAPNEQFF
d_call: -; clone_size: few; v_call: TRBV9; j_call: TRBJ2-3; cdr3_aa: CASSSAGTRADTQYF
d_call: -; clone_size: -; v_call: TRBV5-6; j_call: TRBJ1-2; cdr3_aa: CASSLGAGLDGYTF
d_call: TRBD1; clone_size: -; v_call: TRBV2; j_call: TRBJ1-1; cdr3_aa: CASAGTGQVAFF
d_call: -; clone_size: -; v_call: TRBV7-3; j_call: TRBJ2-1; cdr3_aa: CASSLSGPLSSYNEQFF
d_call: TRBD2; clone_size: -; v_call: TRBV9; j_call: TRBJ2-7; cdr3_aa: CASSTSGGSAYEQYF
d_call: -; clone_size: -; v_call: TRBV30; j_call: TRBJ2-3; cdr3_aa: CAWSVLRQVRLASTDTQYF
d_call: TRBD1; clone_size: -; v_call: TRBV6-1; j_call: TRBJ2-1; cdr3_aa: CASRWDSVNEQFF
d_call: TRBD2; clone_size: few; v_call: TRBV6-7; j_call: TRBJ2-3; cdr3_aa: CASSYSGTSGGASTDTQYF
d_call: -; clone_size: -; v_call: TRBV7-3; j_call: TRBJ2-3; cdr3_aa: CASSSGGGADTQYF
d_call: -; clone_size: -; v_call: TRBV5-8; j_call: TRBJ1-2; cdr3_aa: CASGPGRANYGYTF
d_call: -; clone_size: once; v_call: TRBV4-1; j_call: TRBJ1-3; cdr3_aa: CASSPRPTLSGNTIYF
d_call: -; clone_size: once; v_call: TRBV2; j_call: TRBJ2-1; cdr3_aa: CASSEPGDNEQFF
d_call: -; clone_size: -; v_call: TRBV15; j_call: TRBJ2-7; cdr3_aa: CATSRDDEGTYEQYF
d_call: -; clone_size: -; v_call: TRBV7-6; j_call: TRBJ2-2; cdr3_aa: CASSPEGGAGTGELFF
d_call: -; clone_size: -; v_call: TRBV7-2; j_call: TRBJ2-5; cdr3_aa: CASSLARGGIQETQYF
d_call: TRBD1; clone_size: -; v_call: TRBV5-5; j_call: TRBJ2-3; cdr3_aa: CASSDGTGITDTQYF
d_call: -; clone_size: -; v_call: TRBV27; j_call: TRBJ2-5; cdr3_aa: CASSLLGSEGETQYF
d_call: -; clone_size: -; v_call: TRBV13; j_call: TRBJ1-2; cdr3_aa: CASSLDRAHGYTF
d_call: TRBD1; clone_size: -; v_call: TRBV9; j_call: TRBJ1-5; cdr3_aa: CASSVEQGARGNQPQHF
d_call: TRBD2; clone_size: -; v_call: TRBV6-1; j_call: TRBJ2-3; cdr3_aa: CASSETSGGMADTQYF
d_call: -; clone_size: -; v_call: TRBV4-1; j_call: TRBJ1-2; cdr3_aa: CASSLLRLGAPNYGYTF
d_call: TRBD2; clone_size: -; v_call: TRBV5-1; j_call: TRBJ2-1; cdr3_aa: CASSLEAGGPGTYNEQFF
d_call: -; clone_size: -; v_call: TRBV27; j_call: TRBJ1-6; cdr3_aa: CASSSQTGGSPLHF
d_call: TRBD2; clone_size: -; v_call: TRBV5-8; j_call: TRBJ2-1; cdr3_aa: CASSRLAGADEQFF
d_call: -; clone_size: -; v_call: TRBV11-2; j_call: TRBJ2-5; cdr3_aa: CASSLEYRGTETQYF
d_call: -; clone_size: -; v_call: TRBV25-1; j_call: TRBJ1-5; cdr3_aa: CASSGPGSNQPQHF
d_call: -; clone_size: -; v_call: TRBV5-1; j_call: TRBJ2-7; cdr3_aa: CASSRSTGVTYEQYF
d_call: -; clone_size: -; v_call: TRBV5-8; j_call: TRBJ2-5; cdr3_aa: CASSRYQETQYF
d_call: TRBD2; clone_size: -; v_call: TRBV19; j_call: TRBJ2-5; cdr3_aa: CASSRVERGGRQETQYF
d_call: TRBD2; clone_size: -; v_call: TRBV5-1; j_call: TRBJ2-1; cdr3_aa: CASSSGVAGGLDEQFF
d_call: -; clone_size: once; v_call: TRBV7-3; j_call: TRBJ1-1; cdr3_aa: CASSLLGESEAFF
d_call: -; clone_size: once; v_call: TRBV2; j_call: TRBJ1-6; cdr3_aa: CASSEEREAPLHF
d_call: TRBD1; clone_size: -; v_call: TRBV6-4; j_call: TRBJ2-7; cdr3_aa: CASSARDSPYEQYF
d_call: -; clone_size: -; v_call: TRBV7-6; j_call: TRBJ2-7; cdr3_aa: CASSPGDEQYF
d_call: TRBD2; clone_size: -; v_call: TRBV4-1; j_call: TRBJ2-1; cdr3_aa: CASSNLAGGLYNEQFF
d_call: TRBD2; clone_size: -; v_call: TRBV4-1; j_call: TRBJ2-3; cdr3_aa: CASSREAGTSGDTQYF
d_call: -; clone_size: -; v_call: TRBV6-1; j_call: TRBJ1-1; cdr3_aa: CASSEQGITEAFF
d_call: TRBD2; clone_size: -; v_call: TRBV4-1; j_call: TRBJ2-7; cdr3_aa: CASSRSGGSYEQYF
d_call: TRBD1; clone_size: -; v_call: TRBV7-8; j_call: TRBJ1-1; cdr3_aa: CASSYRQGEGTEAFF
d_call: -; clone_size: -; v_call: TRBV7-3; j_call: TRBJ2-2; cdr3_aa: CASRRDREDTGELFF
d_call: TRBD2; clone_size: -; v_call: TRBV10-1; j_call: TRBJ2-3; cdr3_aa: CASSVGLAPTDTQYF
d_call: TRBD1; clone_size: many; v_call: TRBV7-9; j_call: TRBJ1-6; cdr3_aa: CASSLATGNSPLHF
d_call: -; clone_size: -; v_call: TRBV7-9; j_call: TRBJ1-1; cdr3_aa: CASSPQGTLNTEAFF
d_call: -; clone_size: -; v_call: TRBV30; j_call: TRBJ2-7; cdr3_aa: CAWQDSSYSYEQYF
d_call: TRBD1; clone_size: -; v_call: TRBV28; j_call: TRBJ2-7; cdr3_aa: CASSLYTGQGFHEQYF
d_call: -; clone_size: -; v_call: TRBV5-1; j_call: TRBJ1-1; cdr3_aa: CASSLEPGSMVEAFF
d_call: -; clone_size: -; v_call: TRBV18; j_call: TRBJ2-3; cdr3_aa: CASSLSRLDAQYF
d_call: -; clone_size: -; v_call: TRBV2; j_call: TRBJ2-1; cdr3_aa: CASSADRNPYNEQFF
d_call: -; clone_size: -; v_call: TRBV7-9; j_call: TRBJ2-3; cdr3_aa: CASSPADTQYF
d_call: -; clone_size: -; v_call: TRBV6-1; j_call: TRBJ1-2; cdr3_aa: CATGSTFGYTF